These 14 T cell receptor beta chains originate from one sample sequenced in a study of blood T cell repertoires in COVID-19. The protocol was immunoSEQ multiplex PCR, while the TCRdb copy is restricted to in-frame clones and leaves out a portion. The sample yields more than 250,000 clones, 75% to 90% seen once. Sequencing input: peripheral blood. Every receptor here comes from a woman between 25 and 40 years old who had recovered from COVID-19.

The genes are TRBV5-1 and TRBJ1-1; possibly TRBD1 for D (5 bases). The CDR3 runs 15 residues. Germline CDR1 and CDR2: SGHRS and YFSETQ. Trimming took 0 bases from V and 5 from J, leaving 14 bases between them. CDR3 residues: CASSLDGGTVTEAFF. Written as DNA, the CDR3 is TGCGCCAGCAGCTTGGACGGCGGGACCGTGACTGAAGCTTTCTTT.

This chain links TRBV6-2 or TRBV6-3 with TRBJ1-3, with TRBD1 matching 9 bases. Losses at the gene ends were 2 bases for V and 0 bases for J; bases not matched to a gene: 2. The CDR3 is made up of 16 amino acids. Germline values: CDR1 MNHEY, CDR2 SVGEGT. CDR3 nucleotide sequence: TGTGCCAGCAGTTACGGGGACAGGGACTCTGGAAACACCATATATTTT. Translation gives CASSYGDRDSGNTIYF.

This clone was recorded only once. V is TRBV28 and J is TRBJ2-7; no firm D call. Germline loops: CDR1 MDHEN, CDR2 SYDVKM. Trimming pared 6 bases from V and 1 base from J, leaving 13 bases between. This CDR3 comprises 14 residues. The DNA of the CDR3 is TGTGCCAGCAGGGCTCCACACGAATCCTACGAGCAGTACTTC. Its protein is CASRAPHESYEQYF.

The gene calls are TRBV7-2 and TRBJ2-7, with unresolved D. CDR3 size: 14 residues. V was clipped by 0 bases and J by 7 bases, with 13 bases between them. Germline V gene data show CDR1 as SGHTA and CDR2 as FQGNSA. In DNA, the CDR3 is TGTGCCAGCAGCTTAGCGCACCTTTCCGGGGAGCAGTACTTC. Translation: CASSLAHLSGEQYF.

The chain joins TRBV29-1 to TRBJ1-1, with TRBD1 as a possible D gene (5 bases). With 6 bases removed from V and 4 bases from J, the gap between germline ends came to 15 bases. The CDR3 runs to 13 residues. Germline values: CDR1 SQVTM, CDR2 ANQGSEA. The CDR3 region is CSVALDIRTEAFF. The DNA for the CDR3 is TGCAGCGTCGCTCTGGACATCCGCACTGAAGCTTTCTTT.

The chain joins TRBV19 to TRBJ2-3, with D uncertain. There are 14 residues in the CDR3. Germline loops: CDR1 LNHDA, CDR2 SQIVND (reference sequence). The germline V and J ends were trimmed by 4 bases and 4 bases, with 12 bases remaining between them. The CDR3, as DNA: TGTGCCAGTAGTAGGTATTCAGAGGCAGATACGCAGTATTTT. This sequence encodes CASSRYSEADTQYF.

V is TRBV30 and J is TRBJ1-5; TRBD1 might be the D (6 bases). Germline V gives CDR1 GTSNPN, CDR2 SVGIG (reference sequence). Between the trimmed V and J ends, which lost 3 bases and 4 bases, there was a span of 10 bases. The CDR3 length is 13 residues. The CDR3 sequence: CAWSDRSNQPQHF. The CDR3 coding sequence is TGTGCCTGGAGCGACAGGAGTAATCAGCCCCAGCATTTT. Based on the CDR3 plus reference TRBV30 and TRBJ1-5, the full variable domain is SQTIHQWPATLVQPVGSPLSLECTVEGTSNPNLYWYRQAAGRGLQLLFYSVGIGQISSEVPQNLSASRPQDRQFILSSKKLLLSDSGFYLCAWSDRSNQPQHFGDGTRLSIL.

This clone was detected a few times. The chain has TRBV5-1 and TRBJ1-1; 7 nucleotides match TRBD1. V was pared by 4 bases and J by 4 bases, with 4 bases of the junction left unmatched. The germline gives CDR1 SGHRS, CDR2 YFSETQ. This CDR3 is 13 amino acids long. The CDR3: CASSPGTVTEAFF. The CDR3 DNA reads as TGCGCCAGCAGCCCCGGGACAGTCACTGAAGCTTTCTTT.

The chain recombines TRBV30 with TRBJ1-5; TRBD1 is a possible D gene (6 bases). V dropped 1 base and J dropped 7 bases, with 11 bases sitting between them. The germline CDR1 and CDR2 sequences are GTSNPN and SVGIG (reference sequence). The CDR3 length is 13 residues. The CDR3 spells CAWSGGHEQPQHF. The CDR3 nucleotides read TGTGCCTGGAGTGGGGGACACGAACAGCCCCAGCATTTT. The variable domain in full, with the rest retrieved from reference TRBV30 and TRBJ1-5, is SQTIHQWPATLVQPVGSPLSLECTVEGTSNPNLYWYRQAAGRGLQLLFYSVGIGQISSEVPQNLSASRPQDRQFILSSKKLLLSDSGFYLCAWSGGHEQPQHFGDGTRLSIL.

This chain uses TRBV7-8 with TRBJ2-7; 10 bases agree with TRBD2. Per the germline V gene, CDR1 is SGHVS and CDR2 is FQNEAQ. V lost 6 bases, J lost 6 bases, and 8 bases stayed unmatched. This CDR3 has 14 amino acids. The CDR3 sequence is CASRRLAGDVEQYF. As DNA, the CDR3 is TGTGCCAGCAGGCGGCTAGCGGGAGATGTCGAGCAGTACTTC. The full variable domain, completed using reference TRBV7-8 and TRBJ2-7, is GAGVSQSPRYKVAKRGQDVALRCDPISGHVSLFWYQQALGQGPEFLTYFQNEAQLDKSGLPSDRFFAERPEGSVSTLKIQRTQQEDSAVYLCASRRLAGDVEQYFGPGTRLTVT.

The chain employs TRBV7-2 and TRBJ2-5, with D uncertain. V lost 3 bases and J 5 bases, leaving 7 bases between the germline ends. The CDR3 spans 12 residues. Germline CDR1 SGHTA, CDR2 FQGNSA. The CDR3 region is CASSFLSETQYF. The CDR3 region has the DNA TGTGCCAGCAGCTTTCTCTCGGAGACCCAGTACTTC.

The chain uses TRBV29-1 and TRBJ1-2; 11 nucleotides match TRBD1. V shed 6 bases, J shed 4 bases, and the junction held 10 bases outside the gene matches. The germline V gene has CDR1 SQVTM and CDR2 ANQGSEA. This CDR3 is 15 amino acids long. Here the CDR3 DNA reads TGCAGCGTCCCCACCGGGACAGGGGGTGGCTATGGCTACACCTTC. This codes for CSVPTGTGGGYGYTF.

The V gene is TRBV12-3 or TRBV12-4, the J gene TRBJ2-7; D remains ambiguous. V was clipped by 0 bases and J by 6 bases, with 9 bases between them. CDR3 length equals 13 residues. CDR3 sequence: CASSLARSLEQYF. The CDR3 coding sequence is TGTGCCAGCAGTTTAGCGAGGAGCCTCGAGCAGTACTTC.

This clone was observed once. V is TRBV19 and J is TRBJ2-5, with 9 bases lining up with TRBD1. Germline-derived CDR1 and CDR2 are LNHDA and SQIVND (reference sequence). The CDR3 spans 15 residues. The V segment lost 3 bases and the J segment 9 bases; nucleotides outside the gene matches: 11. The CDR3, as DNA: TGTGCCAGTAGTATCGGGACAGGGAGTACCCCGTCCCAGTACTTC. It codes for CASSIGTGSTPSQYF.